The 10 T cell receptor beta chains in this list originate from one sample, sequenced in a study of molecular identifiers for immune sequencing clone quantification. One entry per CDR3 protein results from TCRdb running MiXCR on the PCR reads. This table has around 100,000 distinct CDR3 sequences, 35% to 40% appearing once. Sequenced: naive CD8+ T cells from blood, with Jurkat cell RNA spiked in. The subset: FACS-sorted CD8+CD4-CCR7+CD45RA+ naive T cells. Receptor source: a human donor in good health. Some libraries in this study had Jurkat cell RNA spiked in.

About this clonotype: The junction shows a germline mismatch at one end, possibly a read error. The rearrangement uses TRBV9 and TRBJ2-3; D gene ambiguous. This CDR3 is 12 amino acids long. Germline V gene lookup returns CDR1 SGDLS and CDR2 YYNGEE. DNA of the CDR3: TGTGCCAGCAGCGCCATCCCAGATGCGCAGTATTTT. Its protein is CASSAIPDAQYF.

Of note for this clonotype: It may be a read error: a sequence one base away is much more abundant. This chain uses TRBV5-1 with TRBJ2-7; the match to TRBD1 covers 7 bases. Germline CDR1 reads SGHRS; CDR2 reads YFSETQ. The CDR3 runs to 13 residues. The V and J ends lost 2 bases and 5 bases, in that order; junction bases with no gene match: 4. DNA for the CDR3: TGCGCCAGCAGCTTCAAAGGGGGCGACGAGCAGTACTTC. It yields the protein CASSFKGGDEQYF.

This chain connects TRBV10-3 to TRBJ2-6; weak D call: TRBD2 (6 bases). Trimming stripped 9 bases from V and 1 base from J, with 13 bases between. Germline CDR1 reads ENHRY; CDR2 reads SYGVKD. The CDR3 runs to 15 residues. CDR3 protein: CAIAWGGSGANVLTF. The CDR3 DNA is TGTGCCATAGCCTGGGGAGGATCTGGGGCCAACGTCCTGACTTTC.

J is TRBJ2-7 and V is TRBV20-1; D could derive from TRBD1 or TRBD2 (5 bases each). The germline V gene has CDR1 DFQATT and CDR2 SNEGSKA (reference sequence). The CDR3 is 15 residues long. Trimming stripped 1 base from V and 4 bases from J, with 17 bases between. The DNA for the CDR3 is TGCAGTGCTAGAGGGACAAGTGGACTCCCATACGAGCAGTACTTC. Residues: CSARGTSGLPYEQYF.

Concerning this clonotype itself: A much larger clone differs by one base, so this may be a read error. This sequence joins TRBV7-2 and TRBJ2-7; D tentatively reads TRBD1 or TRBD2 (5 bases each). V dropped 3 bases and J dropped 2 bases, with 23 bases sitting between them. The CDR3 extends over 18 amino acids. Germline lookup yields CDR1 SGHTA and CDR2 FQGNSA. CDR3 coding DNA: TGTGCCAGCAGCTTGTCCGGGACGCTCACGAGCAGAGCCTACGAGCAGTACTTC. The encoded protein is CASSLSGTLTSRAYEQYF.

As DNA, the CDR3 is TGTGCCATCAGTGTAGGGGACAGCGACCAAGAGACCCAGTACTTC. Protein sequence: CAISVGDSDQETQYF. The chain uses TRBV10-3 and TRBJ2-5; 7 positions agree with TRBD1. CDR3 length equals 15 residues. Germline V lookup: CDR1 ENHRY, CDR2 SYGVKD. With V trimmed by 4 bases and J by 0 bases, 5 bases remained unmatched.

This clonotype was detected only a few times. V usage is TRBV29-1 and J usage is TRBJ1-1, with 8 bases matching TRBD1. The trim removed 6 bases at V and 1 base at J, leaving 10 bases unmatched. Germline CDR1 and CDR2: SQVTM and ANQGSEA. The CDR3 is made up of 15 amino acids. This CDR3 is CSVPSGQGANTEAFF. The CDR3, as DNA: TGCAGCGTACCCTCGGGCCAGGGGGCGAACACTGAAGCTTTCTTT.

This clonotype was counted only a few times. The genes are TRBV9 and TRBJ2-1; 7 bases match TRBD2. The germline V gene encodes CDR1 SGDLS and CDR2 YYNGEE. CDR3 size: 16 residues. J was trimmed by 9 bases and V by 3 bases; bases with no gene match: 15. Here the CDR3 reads CASSGTGTTELAEQFF. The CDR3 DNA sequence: TGTGCCAGCAGCGGAACCGGGACTACCGAACTGGCTGAGCAGTTCTTC.

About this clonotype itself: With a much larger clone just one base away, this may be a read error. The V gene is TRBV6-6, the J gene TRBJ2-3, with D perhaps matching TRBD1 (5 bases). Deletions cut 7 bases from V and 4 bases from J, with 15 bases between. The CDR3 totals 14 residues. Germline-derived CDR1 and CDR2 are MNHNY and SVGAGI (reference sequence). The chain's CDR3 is CASTLRVGADTQYF. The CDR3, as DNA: TGTGCCAGCACACTCAGGGTGGGCGCAGATACGCAGTATTTT.

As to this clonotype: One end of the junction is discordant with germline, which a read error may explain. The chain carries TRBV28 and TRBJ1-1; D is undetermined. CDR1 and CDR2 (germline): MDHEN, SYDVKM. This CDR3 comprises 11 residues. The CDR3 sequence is CASSPGNSAIF. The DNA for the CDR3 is TGTGCCAGCAGTCCCGGGAACTCGGCTATCTTT.